The 18 T cell receptor beta chains below all came from one sample that was sequenced in a study of OX40 agonist ivuxolimab in advanced cancers. Profiling relied on immunoSEQ multiplex PCR, and the TCRdb table lists in-frame clones only, not all of them. The table shows tens of thousands of clones, with over 75% occurring only once. The material was CD4+ or CD8+ T cells sorted from blood, obtained in a trial of the OX40 agonist ivuxolimab. The receptors shown here come from an adult with an advanced solid tumor such as melanoma, head and neck, liver or kidney cancer.

The chain employs TRBV4-1 and TRBJ2-1; D is perhaps TRBD2 (6 bases). CDR3 length: 16 amino acids. Trimming removed 5 bases from V and 0 bases from J, with 14 bases in between. In germline, CDR1 is MGHRA, CDR2 YSYEKL. This chain's CDR3 is CASSTPRGISYNEQFF. CDR3 DNA: TGCGCCAGCAGCACGCCGCGGGGTATCTCCTACAATGAGCAGTTCTTC.

The chain couples TRBV11-2 to TRBJ2-1; 8 positions match TRBD2. Trimming at V came to 1 base and at J to 4 bases, leaving 3 bases not matched to a gene. The germline CDR1 and CDR2 sequences are SGHAT and FQNNGV. The CDR3 extends over 15 amino acids. The CDR3 coding sequence is TGTGCCAGCAGCTTAGGCGGGGGGCCTTACAATGAGCAGTTCTTC. This sequence encodes CASSLGGGPYNEQFF.

The chain recombines TRBV10-1 with TRBJ2-1; no clear D gene. Germline V gene lookup returns CDR1 WNHNN and CDR2 SYGVQD (reference sequence). This CDR3 has 13 amino acids. V lost 4 bases and J lost 2, with 6 bases in between. The CDR3 nucleotides read TGCGCCAGCAGTGGTGGGCCCTACAATGAGCAGTTCTTC. It specifies CASSGGPYNEQFF.

V and J are TRBV18 and TRBJ1-6, with 9 bases that match TRBD1. The germline V gene encodes CDR1 KGHSH and CDR2 LQKENI. Trimming at V came to 0 bases and at J to 11 bases, leaving 8 bases not matched to a gene. CDR3 length equals 16 residues. CDR3: CASSPPTGQGTPPLHF. The CDR3 DNA follows: TGTGCCAGCTCACCACCTACGGGACAGGGTACTCCACCCCTCCACTTT.

This rearrangement joins TRBV6-5 to TRBJ1-1; TRBD1 matches at 9 bases. With 0 bases clipped from V and 8 bases from J, the junction kept 7 bases outside the gene matches. Germline V gene data show CDR1 as MNHEY and CDR2 as SVGAGI. This CDR3 contains 15 residues. For the CDR3, the DNA is TGTGCCAGCAGTTACTCCGGGACAGGGATCAAAGAAGCTTTCTTT. Residues: CASSYSGTGIKEAFF.

The chain links TRBV6-5 to TRBJ2-7; tentatively, D is TRBD2 (7 bases). V gave up 7 bases and J gave up 0 bases, with 16 bases separating them. The CDR3 is 15 residues long. Germline V gene lookup returns CDR1 MNHEY and CDR2 SVGAGI. The CDR3 nucleotides are TGTGCCAGCAACGTGGGAGGGGGGCGCTCCTACGAGCAGTACTTC. Residues: CASNVGGGRSYEQYF.

This rearrangement joins TRBV6-5 to TRBJ1-6, with D unresolved. V lost 9 bases, J lost 2 bases, and 11 bases lay in between. Per the germline V gene, CDR1 is MNHEY and CDR2 is SVGAGI. The CDR3 extends over 14 amino acids. CDR3 bases: TGTGCCAGAAGAACAGCGGCCTATAATTCACCCCTCCACTTT. Protein sequence: CARRTAAYNSPLHF.

This chain joins TRBV29-1 and TRBJ1-2; a possible D gene is TRBD1 (5 bases). This CDR3 spans 12 amino acids. The germline CDR1 and CDR2 sequences are SQVTM and ANQGSEA. Trimming shortened V by 5 bases and J by 3 bases, and 10 bases separated the two germline ends. The CDR3 sequence is CSVKWGDYGYTF. CDR3 in DNA: TGCAGCGTTAAATGGGGGGACTATGGCTACACCTTC.

The J gene is TRBJ1-1, the V gene TRBV12-5, with 10 bases aligning to TRBD1. The V segment lost 6 bases and the J segment 3 bases; nucleotides outside the gene matches: 7. The CDR3 is made up of 15 amino acids. The V gene's germline CDR1 is LGHNT and CDR2 FRNRAP. This CDR3 is CASGNGQGVYTEAFF. As DNA, the CDR3 is TGTGCTAGTGGCAACGGACAGGGGGTATACACTGAAGCTTTCTTT.

This clone was seen a single time. The V and J genes are TRBV10-3 and TRBJ2-5; TRBD2 might be the D (5 bases). Germline V lookup: CDR1 ENHRY, CDR2 SYGVKD. Trimming removed 2 bases from V and 4 bases from J, with 14 bases in between. This CDR3 is built from 15 residues. CDR3 loop: CAISENGNGVETQYF. The CDR3, as DNA: TGTGCCATCAGTGAGAACGGAAACGGGGTAGAGACCCAGTACTTC.

The chain carries TRBV11-3 and TRBJ2-7, with D unresolved. The CDR3 sequence is 12 residues long. Trimming took 3 bases from V and 3 from J, leaving 6 bases between them. The germline gives CDR1 SGHNT, CDR2 YENEEA. The DNA for the CDR3 is TGTGCCAGCAGCTTGAGTGGCTACGAGCAGTACTTC. Translation: CASSLSGYEQYF.

J is TRBJ2-5 and V is TRBV7-8; possibly TRBD2 for D (6 bases). With 6 bases removed from V and 4 bases from J, the gap between germline ends came to 18 bases. CDR3 length equals 15 residues. Per the germline V gene, CDR1 is SGHVS and CDR2 is FQNEAQ. The CDR3 nucleotides read TGTGCCAGCAGTCACCAGGAGGGATTTACAGAGACCCAGTACTTC. Protein product: CASSHQEGFTETQYF.

The rearrangement joins TRBV19 to TRBJ2-3; possibly TRBD2 for D (5 bases). Germline assignment: CDR1 LNHDA and CDR2 SQIVND (reference sequence). V was cut by 5 bases and J by 1 base, with 13 bases left in between. CDR3 length: 15 residues. For the CDR3, the DNA is TGTGCCAGTAGTGGTAGCGCCGGAGGCACAGATACGCAGTATTTT. It encodes CASSGSAGGTDTQYF.

The CDR3 DNA reads as TGTGCCAGCAGCTCCCCGGGGGTGACTAGCACACAAGAGACCCAGTACTTC. It yields the protein CASSSPGVTSTQETQYF. V gene TRBV7-6 combines with J gene TRBJ2-5; 7 nucleotides align to TRBD2. Germline V gene lookup returns CDR1 SGHVS and CDR2 FNYEAQ. Unmatched junction bases numbered 13, after V lost 4 bases and J lost 2 bases. CDR3 size: 17 residues.

The V gene is TRBV5-1, the J gene TRBJ2-7, with TRBD1 matching over 7 bases. CDR1 SGHRS and CDR2 YFSETQ come from the germline V gene. The J segment lost 2 bases and the V segment lost 4 bases, leaving 6 bases of the junction unmatched. The CDR3 is made up of 14 amino acids. CDR3 bases: TGCGCCAGCAGCCTGACAGGGCGAGCCTACGAGCAGTACTTC. It codes for CASSLTGRAYEQYF.

This clone was seen a single time. The chain combines TRBV19 with TRBJ1-4; TRBD1 aligns across 7 bases. Germline V gene data show CDR1 as LNHDA and CDR2 as SQIVND (reference sequence). The length of the CDR3 is 15 residues. Trimming at V came to 3 bases and at J to 5 bases, leaving 6 bases not matched to a gene. CDR3 DNA sequence: TGTGCCAGTAGTATGCCGGGACAGCGAAATGAAAAACTGTTTTTT. This translates into CASSMPGQRNEKLFF.

The rearrangement links TRBV5-1 to TRBJ2-1, with TRBD2 identical over 9 bases. This CDR3 has 15 residues. Germline loops: CDR1 SGHRS, CDR2 YFSETQ. V gave up 0 bases and J gave up 5 bases; unmatched junction bases: 3. The CDR3 sequence is CASSLGTSANNEQFF. CDR3 nucleotide sequence: TGCGCCAGCAGCTTGGGGACTAGCGCCAACAATGAGCAGTTCTTC.

This clone has a single count. V usage is TRBV7-9 and J usage is TRBJ2-5; 8 positions match TRBD1. With 1 base clipped from V and 4 bases from J, the junction kept 5 bases outside the gene matches. Germline lookup yields CDR1 SEHNR and CDR2 FQNEAQ (reference sequence). This CDR3 has 15 residues. The CDR3 bases are TGTGCCAGCAGCTTAGGGACAGGGTTCGGAGAGACCCAGTACTTC. Its protein is CASSLGTGFGETQYF. Based on the CDR3 plus reference TRBV7-9 and TRBJ2-5, the full variable domain is DTGVSQNPRHKITKRGQNVTFRCDPISEHNRLYWYRQTLGQGPEFLTYFQNEAQLEKSRLLSDRFSAERPKGSFSTLEIQRTEQGDSAMYLCASSLGTGFGETQYFGPGTRLLVL.